This T cell receptor beta chain was observed in a study of lymphopenia after photon versus proton radiotherapy. CDR1 and CDR2 (germline): SGHTS, YDEGEE. The ends were cut back, 0 bases at V and 13 bases at J, with 15 bases in the middle. The CDR3 sequence is 13 residues long. Produced via immunoSEQ multiplex PCR; TCRdb's table is partial and in-frame only. In the table there are approximately 21,000 clones, around 85% of which are singletons. This clone appeared a single time. The source was peripheral blood, collected from a patient treated with photon-based radiotherapy. The clonotype was recovered from a man in his fifties or sixties with pancreatic cancer. The chain employs TRBV5-8 and TRBJ2-3, with D tentatively TRBD2 (5 bases). Here the CDR3 DNA reads TGTGCCAGCAGCTTGGCAGTCGGGATACCGAAGTATTTT. This translates into CASSLAVGIPKYF. The variable domain in full, completed from reference TRBV5-8 and TRBJ2-3, reads EAGVTQSPTHLIKTRGQQATLRCSPISGHTSVYWYQQALGLGLQFLLWYDEGEERNRGNFPPRFSGRQFPNYSSELNVNALELEDSALYLCASSLAVGIPKYFGPGTRLTVL.